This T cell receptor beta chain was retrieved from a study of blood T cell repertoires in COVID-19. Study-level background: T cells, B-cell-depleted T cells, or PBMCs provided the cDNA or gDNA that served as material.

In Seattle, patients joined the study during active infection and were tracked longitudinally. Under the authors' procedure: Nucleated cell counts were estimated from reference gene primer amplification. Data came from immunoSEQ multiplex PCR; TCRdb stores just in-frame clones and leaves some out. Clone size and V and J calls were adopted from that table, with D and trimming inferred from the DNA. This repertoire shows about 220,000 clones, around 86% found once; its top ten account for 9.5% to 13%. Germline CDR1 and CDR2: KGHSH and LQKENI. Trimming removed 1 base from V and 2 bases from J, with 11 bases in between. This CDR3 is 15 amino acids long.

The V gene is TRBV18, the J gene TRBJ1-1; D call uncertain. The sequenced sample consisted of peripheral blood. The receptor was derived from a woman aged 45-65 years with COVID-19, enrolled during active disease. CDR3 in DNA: TGTGCCAGCTCACCACATCAGGATCCCAACACTGAAGCTTTCTTT. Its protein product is CASSPHQDPNTEAFF.